This T cell receptor beta chain was identified in a study of early T cells in non-severe SARS-CoV-2 infection (dated by TCRdb to about 2021). Context from the whole study: TCR sequencing used bulk RNA from unsorted whole blood, so alpha and beta chains could not be paired.

Trimming accounts for 7 bases at V and 2 bases at J, while the number of junction bases matched to no gene is 8. The germline V gene sets CDR1 to SQVTM and CDR2 to ANQGSEA. The CDR3 starts with the cysteine, ends with the phenylalanine, and has 15 residues. Only the CDR3 DNA stays, 45 bases, in frame from base 1. This was a case-control study nested in a cohort of healthcare workers in London, UK, who had nasopharyngeal swab PCR tests and blood samples taken every week. Healthcare workers were enrolled in the week of the UK lockdown, from 23 to 31 March 2020, and were followed every week for up to roughly 15 weeks. This clonotype appeared many times. Its antigen remains unidentified. There are no base qualities to consult, and no much larger clone falls within one base. Libraries were prepared through 5' RACE. TCRdb shows the sequencer as NextSeq 500. Unique molecular identifiers were attached to individual cDNA molecules in the TCR library protocol so that sequencing error and PCR bias could be corrected. TCR alpha and beta chains were both sequenced, and the abundances of alpha and beta sequences in each sample were closely correlated with each other. For the original study's pipeline: Decombinator V4 was used to annotate TCR sequences for V gene, J gene and CDR3. TCRs were defined as expanded if a significant change between any two time points was detected under a Poisson model with p below 0.0001. Abundances of TCRs were expressed as counts per million after normalisation to the total number of TCRs sequenced in each sample. TRAV1-2 paired with TRAJ12, TRAJ20 or TRAJ33 defined MAIT TCRs, while TRAV10 paired with TRAJ18 defined iNKT TCRs. VDJdb, accessed 1 November 2021, was searched for CMV, EBV and SARS-CoV-2 annotated TCRs, with TCRs annotated for multiple antigens excluded. In-frame beta chains were kept once TCRdb had trimmed the public reads at Q25 with fastp and called clones with MiXCR. Duplicate CDR3 protein sequences are folded into a single record with the most common DNA and genes. These V and J calls derive from TCRdb rather than the authors' analysis. The table for this sample lists fewer than 85,000 distinct CDR3 sequences; roughly 10% of them were counted only once. About 11% of the sample lies in the top ten.

What the study reported, not specific to this receptor: Matching against VDJdb was skewed toward anti-spike CD8 responses, likely underestimated virus-specific expansions, and missed private and CD4 specificities.

This material consisted of whole blood, taken at baseline. The sequence joins TRBV29-1 to TRBJ2-5, with 12 middle bases fitting TRBD2. This clonotype originated in an adult who was a healthcare worker with PCR-confirmed SARS-CoV-2 infection or an uninfected control (not recorded which). The encoded CDR3 is CSGRTSGAIQETQYF. The base sequence is TGCAGCGGACGGACTAGCGGGGCCATTCAAGAGACCCAGTACTTC.